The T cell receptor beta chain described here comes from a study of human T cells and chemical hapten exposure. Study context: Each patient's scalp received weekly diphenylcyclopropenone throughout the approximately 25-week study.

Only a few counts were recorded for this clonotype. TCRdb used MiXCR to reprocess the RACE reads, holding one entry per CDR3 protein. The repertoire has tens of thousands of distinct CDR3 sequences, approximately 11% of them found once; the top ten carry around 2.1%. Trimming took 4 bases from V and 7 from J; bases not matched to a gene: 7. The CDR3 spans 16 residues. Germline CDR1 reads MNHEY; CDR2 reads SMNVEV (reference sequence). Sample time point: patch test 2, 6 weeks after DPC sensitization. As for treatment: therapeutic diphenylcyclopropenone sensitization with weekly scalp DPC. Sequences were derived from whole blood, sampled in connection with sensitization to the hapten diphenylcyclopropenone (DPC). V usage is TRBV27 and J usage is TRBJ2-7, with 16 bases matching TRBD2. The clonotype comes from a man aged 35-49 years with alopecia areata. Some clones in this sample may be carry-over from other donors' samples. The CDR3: CASSSGTSGRAEEQYF. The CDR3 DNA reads TGTGCCAGCAGTTCCGGGACTAGCGGGAGGGCCGAAGAGCAGTACTTC.